This T cell receptor (beta chain) was documented in a study of Graves' ophthalmopathy and Graves' hyperthyroidism. Overall study results and limits: The model achieved 55% to 71% sensitivity and roughly 72% specificity for ophthalmopathy progression. Blood also held most thyroid clonotypes expanded above 0.001 frequency.

In the case of this clonotype: Antigen unknown.

Amplified TCR beta CDR3 regions were obtained using RNA transcripts as template. HTBI primers primed a first-round RT-PCR, and a second-round multiplex PCR followed. One entry per CDR3 protein, called by TCRdb with MiXCR from the multiplex PCR reads. The sample has 600,000 to 950,000 distinct CDR3 sequences; around 40% are singletons. The evidence that diagnosis relied on was clinical symptoms, serum thyroxine, TRAb, thyroid ultrasound and orbital computed tomography. The specimen sequenced was peripheral blood. This clonotype was sampled from an adult man with Graves' ophthalmopathy.

The chain's CDR3 is CSARGDSIAYGYTF. The CDR3 DNA follows: TGCAGTGCTAGGGGGGACAGCATTGCGTATGGCTACACCTTC. The chain couples TRBV20-1 to TRBJ1-2, with TRBD1 identical over 7 bases. Germline V gives CDR1 DFQATT, CDR2 SNEGSKA (reference sequence). CDR3 length: 14 amino acids. The V and J ends lost 3 bases and 5 bases, in that order; junction bases with no gene match: 9.